The T cell receptor beta chain under discussion was sequenced for a study of OX40 agonist ivuxolimab in advanced cancers. Study in general: Having had anti-PD-1, anti-PD-L1 or anti-CTLA-4 therapy before was allowed, and approximately 40% had some. Study-level findings and limits: Circulating CD4+ and CD8+ T cells showed clonal expansion by week 6 at 0.1 to 3.0 mg/kg.

Samples were taken at baseline and on day 1 of cycles 4 and 7. Comment on this clone: Its antigen is as yet unknown.

From germline, CDR1 is LGHNA and CDR2 YNFKEQ. This CDR3 is 15 amino acids long. V lost 5 bases to trimming and J lost 5 bases, with 18 bases between them. Data came from immunoSEQ multiplex PCR; TCRdb stores just in-frame clones and leaves some out. Of about 82,000 clones in the sample, about 91% were seen once. This TCR came from an adult with an advanced solid tumor such as melanoma, head and neck, liver or kidney cancer. Source: CD4+ or CD8+ T cells sorted from blood, taken in a trial of the OX40 agonist ivuxolimab. This chain connects TRBV4-2 to TRBJ1-1, with TRBD1 as a possible D gene (5 bases). The CDR3 protein is CASSGVSGLLTEAFF. The CDR3 coding sequence is TGTGCCAGCAGCGGAGTTTCGGGGCTTCTGACTGAAGCTTTCTTT.